Sequencing of this T cell receptor beta chain was carried out in a study of beta chain features in type 1 diabetes. About the study: Investigators examined roughly 99,000,000 sorted cells across all samples. Study results and caveats: In all four CD4+ subsets, TCRB CDR3 length was significantly, moderately reduced in type 1 diabetes. Naive, central memory and Treg TCRB repertoires seemed to resemble each other more closely in patients than they did in healthy donors.

On this clone itself: The antigen is unknown.

The CDR3 loop spans 11 amino acids. The germline CDR1 and CDR2 sequences are DFQATT and SNEGSKA (reference sequence). V trimming: 5 bases; J trimming: 11 bases; junction bases outside the gene matches: 6. cDNA synthesis used the whole RNA isolate, giving expressed TCRB sequences. Profiling relied on immunoSEQ multiplex PCR, and the TCRdb table lists in-frame clones only, not all of them. The data contain approximately 150,000 clones, roughly 59% of them seen just once; the ten biggest clones take up 0.08% to 0.09%. The chain links TRBV20-1 to TRBJ1-2; 9 nucleotides line up with TRBD1. Input material: naive CD4+ T cells from blood. This receptor was taken from a man younger than 45 with type 1 diabetes. CDR3 in DNA: TGCAGTGCTGCACAGGGGGCTGGTTACACCTTC. This sequence encodes CSAAQGAGYTF.